The clone carrying this T cell receptor beta chain was seen a handful of times. Its target is unknown. A much larger clone differs by one base, so this may be a read error. The sample is drawn from a study of human T cells and chemical hapten exposure. Study-level information: The sensitizing agent was 2% DPC, placed on approximately 2 cm by approximately 2 cm of upper inner arm skin.

Specified time point: patch test 1, 2 weeks after DPC sensitization. Stated treatment: therapeutic diphenylcyclopropenone sensitization with weekly scalp DPC. General observations from the study: Expanded TCR counts at PT1 were positively correlated with the patch test score.

Each CDR3 protein gets one entry after TCRdb re-called the RACE reads with MiXCR. The table records approximately 57,000 distinct CDR3 sequences, about 9.6% of them present only once. The CDR3 extends over 15 amino acids. The germline V gene encodes CDR1 MRHNA and CDR2 SNTAGT. The specimen was whole blood, collected in connection with sensitization to the hapten diphenylcyclopropenone (DPC). The chain is built from TRBV6-4 and TRBJ2-3; tentative D call: TRBD2 (7 bases). The clonotype originates from a woman aged 35 to 49 with alopecia areata. Some clones in this sample may be carry-over from other donors' samples. CDR3 amino acids: CVSSEGGASTDTQYF. In DNA, the CDR3 is TGTGTCAGCAGTGAAGGGGGGGCCAGCACAGATACGCAGTATTTT.